This TCR beta chain was recovered during a study of blood T cell repertoires in COVID-19. The CDR3 extends over 15 amino acids. CDR1 and CDR2 from the germline V gene are LNHDA and SQIVND (reference sequence). V trimming: 7 bases; J trimming: 7 bases; junction bases outside the gene matches: 13. Method: immunoSEQ multiplex PCR; TCRdb's copy keeps in-frame clones and lacks some. The sample includes about 480,000 clones, 85% to 90% of them seen just once. The chain employs TRBV19 and TRBJ1-5; 7 bases fit TRBD1. The TCR comes from a middle-aged woman who had recovered from COVID-19. Sequencing was performed on PBMCs or T cells enriched from blood (not recorded which). The CDR3 DNA is TGTGCCAGTACCTACCTTGACAGGGTCGGCCAGCCCCAGCATTTT. Encoded protein: CASTYLDRVGQPQHF. Together with reference TRBV19 and TRBJ1-5, the CDR3 gives the full variable domain: DGGITQSPKYLFRKEGQNVTLSCEQNLNHDAMYWYRQDPGQGLRLIYYSQIVNDFQKGDIAEGYSVSREKKESFPLTVTSAQKNPTAFYLCASTYLDRVGQPQHFGDGTRLSIL.